The 20 T cell receptor beta chains listed next were all sequenced from one sample in a study of tumor and adjacent non-tumor tissue in lung cancer. No cell sorting was done before RNA was extracted from the tissue. This non-tumor lung sample came from over 3 cm beyond the tumor edge. TCRbeta libraries were built with three rounds of nested PCR, modified from ARM-PCR. One entry per CDR3 protein, called by TCRdb with MiXCR from the multiplex PCR reads. Here the sample spans about 90,000 distinct CDR3 sequences, approximately 73% being singletons. Sequenced sample: distant non-tumor lung tissue. Every receptor here comes from a woman in her forties or fifties with non-small cell lung cancer.

The chain uses TRBV6-6 and TRBJ2-7, with unresolved D. Germline V CDR1 and CDR2: MNHNY, SVGAGI (reference sequence). Trimming removed 10 bases from V and 4 bases from J, with 11 bases in between. The CDR3 has 11 residues. The CDR3 sequence is CANMEDYEQYF. CDR3 sequence (DNA): TGTGCCAACATGGAAGATTACGAGCAGTACTTC.

A word on this clonotype: One end of the junction is discordant with germline, which a read error may explain. The chain recombines TRBV12-3 or TRBV12-4 with TRBJ1-1; tentatively, D is TRBD1 (5 bases). This CDR3 has 13 residues. CDR3 in amino acids: CASTQGRRTEALF. In DNA form, the CDR3 reads TGTGCCAGCACCCAGGGCAGGCGCACTGAAGCTCTCTTT.

With regard to this clonotype: Mismatch with germline at one junction end may stem from a read error. This chain links TRBV12-3 or TRBV12-4 with TRBJ2-7; no clear D. The CDR3 sequence is 16 residues long. CDR3 nucleotides: TGTGACAGCAGTTTAGTGTTAGGAAACCCAACTTACGAGCAGTACTTC. Amino acid sequence: CDSSLVLGNPTYEQYF.

This clonotype is labeled medium-sized (0.01 to 0.1%). The chain links TRBV4-2 to TRBJ2-1; 7 bases match TRBD1. Germline V lookup: CDR1 LGHNA, CDR2 YNFKEQ. V dropped 1 base and J dropped 5; count of bases not matched to a gene: 8. The CDR3 length is 16 residues. CDR3 sequence: CASSQVQGVEDNEQFF. CDR3 sequence (DNA): TGTGCCAGCAGCCAAGTTCAGGGGGTGGAGGACAATGAGCAGTTCTTC.

Comment on this clonotype: An end of the junction differs from the germline gene, which may be a read error. The chain recombines TRBV29-1 with TRBJ1-1; D call uncertain. The CDR3 consists of 13 residues. The germline CDR1 and CDR2 sequences are SQVTM and ANQGSEA. CDR3 protein: CSAHIPTVAEALF. The CDR3 DNA sequence: TGCAGCGCCCACATCCCCACAGTAGCCGAAGCATTATTT.

Comment on this clonotype: The junction does not match germline at one end; this may be a read error. The rearrangement uses TRBV11-2 and TRBJ2-1; possible D gene TRBD2, 6 bases. Germline V gene lookup returns CDR1 SGHAT and CDR2 FQNNGV. The CDR3 has 15 residues. CDR3 sequence reads: CVSSPWDSDINEQFF. The CDR3, as DNA: TGTGTCAGCAGCCCATGGGACTCAGATATCAATGAGCAGTTCTTC.

Worth noting for this clonotype: One junction end disagrees with the germline gene, perhaps due to a read error. This chain connects TRBV5-4 to TRBJ2-1; D is unresolved. The V gene's germline CDR1 is SGHNT and CDR2 YYREEE (reference sequence). This CDR3 region has 12 residues. The CDR3 reads CAIGLGNNEQLF. The DNA of the CDR3 is TGTGCCATCGGCTTGGGCAACAATGAGCAGCTCTTC.

This clonotype was counted a single time. At one boundary the junction diverges from the germline segment, which might be a read error. The chain recombines TRBV6-2 or TRBV6-3 with TRBJ2-1, with 9 bases lining up with TRBD2. Germline assignment: CDR1 MNHEY and CDR2 SVGEGT. This CDR3 has 15 amino acids. For the CDR3, the DNA is TGTGCCAGCAACCCCGAACTAGCGGGTGTAAATGAGGAGTTCTTC. Protein: CASNPELAGVNEEFF.

About this clonotype itself: One end of the junction fails to match germline, which may point to a read error. The V and J genes are TRBV10-1 and TRBJ2-5; 9 bases agree with TRBD1. Germline CDR1 and CDR2: WNHNN and SYGVQD (reference sequence). There are 16 residues in the CDR3. CDR3 bases: TGCACCAGCAGCGACCGGGACAGGGAAGAGCAAGAGACCCAGTGCTTC. Its translation is CTSSDRDREEQETQCF.

This clonotype was observed a handful of times. The CDR3 DNA sequence: TGTGCCAGCTCACCAGCTTGGGACAGGGGTGAAAAACTGTTTTTT. As protein: CASSPAWDRGEKLFF. The chain employs TRBV18 and TRBJ1-4; TRBD1 aligns across 10 bases. Trimming took 2 bases from V and 7 from J; bases not matched to a gene: 4. Looked up from germline, CDR1 is KGHSH and CDR2 is LQKENI. This CDR3 spans 15 amino acids.

Comment on this clonotype: At one of its ends the junction is not consistent with the germline gene, which may arise from a read error. The chain recombines TRBV11-2 with TRBJ2-7; D might be TRBD2 (6 bases). CDR3 length: 15 residues. Per the germline V gene, CDR1 is SGHAT and CDR2 is FQNNGV. The CDR3: CTSSLENAGISEQYF. The CDR3 coding sequence is TGTACCAGCAGCTTAGAAAACGCGGGGATATCAGAACAGTACTTC.

The chain links TRBV5-4 to TRBJ2-7; 7 nucleotides line up with TRBD2. Looked up from germline, CDR1 is SGHNT and CDR2 is YYREEE (reference sequence). The CDR3 loop spans 16 amino acids. V was pared by 4 bases and J by 5 bases, with 15 bases of the junction left unmatched. CDR3 amino acids: CASSHWGGKGINEQYF. The CDR3 nucleotides are TGTGCCAGCAGCCACTGGGGGGGAAAGGGGATTAACGAGCAGTACTTC.

This clonotype appeared a few times. At one end the junction does not follow the germline gene, possibly because of a read error. This chain uses TRBV2 with TRBJ2-1, with 9 bases identical to TRBD2. Germline values: CDR1 SNHLY, CDR2 FYNNEI. The CDR3 has 14 amino acids. The CDR3 region has the DNA TGTGCCAGCGGTGAATATGGTCTAGCGGGGCAGCAGTTCTTC. Translation: CASGEYGLAGQQFF.

This clonotype was picked up many times. The chain has TRBV7-9 and TRBJ1-4, with 8 nucleotides matching TRBD1. With V trimmed by 2 bases and J by 7 bases, 3 bases remained unmatched. Germline V lookup: CDR1 SEHNR, CDR2 FQNEAQ (reference sequence). The CDR3 is 14 amino acids. Here the CDR3 DNA reads TGTGCCAGCAGCTTATTACAGGGGGGTGAAAAACTGTTTTTT. This sequence encodes CASSLLQGGEKLFF.

About this clonotype: The germline gene is not matched at one end of the junction; a read error may be the cause. The chain joins TRBV11-1 to TRBJ2-1; D possibly corresponds to TRBD2 (6 bases). The germline V gene has CDR1 SGHAT and CDR2 FQDESV (reference sequence). This CDR3 region has 15 residues. The CDR3 region is CANSLALADCNEQFF. The CDR3 region has the DNA TGTGCCAACAGCTTGGCATTAGCGGACTGCAATGAGCAGTTCTTC.

The V and J genes are TRBV6-2 or TRBV6-3 and TRBJ2-1; 9 bases are a match to TRBD1. The junction had 16 bases not matched to a gene; V was cut back by 4 bases and J by 12 bases. In germline, CDR1 is MNHEY, CDR2 SVGEGT. This CDR3 region has 16 residues. DNA for the CDR3: TGTGCCAGCAGTTCCCTTACCGGGACAGGGCTCTTTGGGCAGTTCTTC. Protein: CASSSLTGTGLFGQFF.

A word on this clonotype: Given a much more abundant clone one base away, this may be a read error. The CDR3 DNA is TGCAGTGTGATCCCCCTATGGAGCGGGAGTTACAATGAGCAGTTCTTC. It is translated as CSVIPLWSGSYNEQFF. The rearrangement uses TRBV20-1 and TRBJ2-1, with 8 bases aligning to TRBD2. With 7 bases clipped from V and 4 bases from J, the junction kept 15 bases outside the gene matches. Germline CDR1 DFQATT, CDR2 SNEGSKA (reference sequence). CDR3 size: 16 residues.

This clonotype appeared once. The germline gene is not matched at one end of the junction; a read error may be the cause. Here the CDR3 reads CTSTEAGNTDTQYF. The CDR3 DNA reads as TGCACCAGCACTGAGGCGGGGAATACAGATACGCAGTATTTT. This chain joins TRBV10-1 and TRBJ2-3; maybe TRBD2 (6 bases). CDR1 and CDR2 from the germline V gene are WNHNN and SYGVQD (reference sequence). The CDR3 loop spans 14 amino acids.

A note on this clonotype: Given the absence of the conserved phenylalanine or tryptophan at the CDR3 end, a read error is likely. Because the CDR3's place on the DNA is in doubt, the DNA is left out and the CDR3 is given as listed by TCRdb. The J gene is TRBJ2-7, the V gene TRBV29-1; the listed D gene, TRBD2, was not tested against the DNA. Both ends counted, the CDR3 spans 16 residues. The germline gives CDR1 SQVTM, CDR2 ANQGSEA. This chain's CDR3 is CSVKLSGGASIYELYL.

In the case of this clonotype: Being one base from a much bigger clone, this may be a read error. This chain links TRBV30 with TRBJ2-5; TRBD2 matches 7 bases. This CDR3 contains 14 residues. CDR1 is GTSNPN and CDR2 is SVGIG in the germline V gene (reference sequence). The trim removed 4 bases at V and 4 bases at J, leaving 9 bases unmatched. This CDR3 reads CAWTPVIAGETQYF. CDR3 nucleotides: TGTGCCTGGACCCCGGTCATAGCGGGAGAGACCCAGTACTTC.